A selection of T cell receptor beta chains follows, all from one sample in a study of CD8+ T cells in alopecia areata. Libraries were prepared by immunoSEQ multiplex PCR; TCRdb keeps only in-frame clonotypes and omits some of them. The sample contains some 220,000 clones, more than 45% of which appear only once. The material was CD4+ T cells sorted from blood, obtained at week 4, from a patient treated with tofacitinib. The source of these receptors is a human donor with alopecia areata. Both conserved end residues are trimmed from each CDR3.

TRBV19 ASSFTSDGGEQF
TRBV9 ASSPVSGYGYT
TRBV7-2 ASSTDRTFYGYT
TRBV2 ASSEGRAYEQY
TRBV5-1 ASSEQNSLNTEAF
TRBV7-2 ASSLAIAGAGTDTQY
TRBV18 ASSVPATYEQY
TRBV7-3 ASSSGQGGETQY
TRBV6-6 ASSGGTGSFGYT
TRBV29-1 SVDSGYT
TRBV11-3 ASSGTGGSYNEQF
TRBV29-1 SVGNRVLGEKLF
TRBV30 AWSLTDQPQH
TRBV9 ASSIQVGTEAF
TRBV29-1 SVAVGSTEAF
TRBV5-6 ASSPTRRQGNTEAF
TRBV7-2 ASNRGGTPGNEQF